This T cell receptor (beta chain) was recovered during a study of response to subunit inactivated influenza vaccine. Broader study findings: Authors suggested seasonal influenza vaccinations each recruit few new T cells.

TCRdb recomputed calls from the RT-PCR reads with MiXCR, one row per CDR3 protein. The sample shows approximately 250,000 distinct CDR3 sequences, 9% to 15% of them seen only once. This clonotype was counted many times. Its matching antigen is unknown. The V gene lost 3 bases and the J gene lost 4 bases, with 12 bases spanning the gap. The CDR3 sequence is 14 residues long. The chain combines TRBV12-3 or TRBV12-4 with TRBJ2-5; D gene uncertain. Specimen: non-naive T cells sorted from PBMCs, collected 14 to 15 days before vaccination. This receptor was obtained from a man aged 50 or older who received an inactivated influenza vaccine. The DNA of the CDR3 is TGTGCCAGCAGTTTGGTAACGCTCGGAGAGACCCAGTACTTC. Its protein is CASSLVTLGETQYF.